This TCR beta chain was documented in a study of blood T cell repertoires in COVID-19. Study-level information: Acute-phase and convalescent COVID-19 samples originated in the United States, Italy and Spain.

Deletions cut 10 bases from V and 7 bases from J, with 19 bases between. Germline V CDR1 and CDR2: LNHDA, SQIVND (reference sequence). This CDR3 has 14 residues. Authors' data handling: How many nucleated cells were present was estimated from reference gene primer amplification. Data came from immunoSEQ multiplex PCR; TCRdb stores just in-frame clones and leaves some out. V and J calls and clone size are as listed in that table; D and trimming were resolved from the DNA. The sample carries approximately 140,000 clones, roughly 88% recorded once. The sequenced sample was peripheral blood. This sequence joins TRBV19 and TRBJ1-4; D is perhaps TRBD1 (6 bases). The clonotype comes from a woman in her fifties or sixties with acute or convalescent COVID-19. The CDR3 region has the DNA TGTGCCACCAACGGGGGGGCGTCAGTTGAAAAACTGTTTTTT. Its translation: CATNGGASVEKLFF. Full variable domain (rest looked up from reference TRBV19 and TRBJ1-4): DGGITQSPKYLFRKEGQNVTLSCEQNLNHDAMYWYRQDPGQGLRLIYYSQIVNDFQKGDIAEGYSVSREKKESFPLTVTSAQKNPTAFYLCATNGGASVEKLFFGSGTQLSVL.